This TCR beta chain was retrieved from a study of T cells in women clearing cervical HPV infection. About the research overall: Blood came at first lesion visit for cases, post-clearance for controls.

General study results and limits: T-cell numbers per sample were unknown and may explain richness differences. Associations may precede or follow infection; HPV-specific or memory T cells were not isolated.

In the case of this clone: Its matching antigen is unknown. The read ends 3 residues before the CDR3 terminus; that terminus is restored from the germline J gene.

This table comes from immunoSEQ multiplex PCR, and its TCRdb copy is limited to in-frame clones, with some not included. This sample's table reports around 30,000 clones. V lost 6 bases to trimming and J lost 4 bases, with 10 bases between them. Germline V CDR1 and CDR2: LNHDA, SQIVND (reference sequence). The CDR3 totals 13 residues. Source material: blood buffy coat. The chain employs TRBV19 and TRBJ1-5; D unresolved. This clonotype was obtained from a woman between 18 and 69 years old with a cervical HPV16 infection that either progressed to CIN3+ or cleared (not recorded which). The CDR3 here is CASRTVENQPQHF. The sequenced part of the CDR3 DNA is TGTGCCAGTAGAACAGTAGAAAATCAGCCC. Full variable domain (remainder filled in from reference TRBV19 and TRBJ1-5): DGGITQSPKYLFRKEGQNVTLSCEQNLNHDAMYWYRQDPGQGLRLIYYSQIVNDFQKGDIAEGYSVSREKKESFPLTVTSAQKNPTAFYLCASRTVENQPQHFGDGTRLSIL.